Below, 30 T cell receptor beta chains from the same sample are listed, as sequenced in a study of T cell changes during pregnancy in multiple sclerosis. Sequencing was performed with immunoSEQ multiplex PCR; in TCRdb, only in-frame clones are kept and a portion is missing. The sample has about 47,000 clones; around 93% are singletons. Sequencing was performed on peripheral blood, taken after pregnancy. The receptors stem from a female donor with multiple sclerosis, enrolled in a pregnancy study.

This chain links TRBV27 with TRBJ2-1, with 15 bases lining up with TRBD2. The CDR3 consists of 19 residues. Unmatched junction bases numbered 8, after V lost 2 bases and J lost 3 bases. CDR1 is MNHEY and CDR2 is SMNVEV in the germline V gene (reference sequence). The CDR3 DNA sequence: TGTGCCAGCAGTTTAAGGGGACTAGCGGGGGGCCCGGGCTACAATGAGCAGTTCTTC. It translates to CASSLRGLAGGPGYNEQFF.

The chain employs TRBV4-1 and TRBJ2-7; TRBD1 matches at 9 bases. From germline, CDR1 is MGHRA and CDR2 YSYEKL. The CDR3 loop spans 14 amino acids. V shed 6 bases and J 2 bases; nucleotides not matched to a gene: 5. CDR3: CASSRQGVTYEQYF. The CDR3 DNA follows: TGCGCCAGCAGTCGACAGGGGGTCACCTACGAGCAGTACTTC.

The chain employs TRBV5-1 and TRBJ2-5; 16 positions agree with TRBD2. J lost 2 bases, V lost 5 bases, and 9 bases had no gene match. CDR1 and CDR2 (germline): SGHRS, YFSETQ. The CDR3 is 18 amino acids. CDR3 loop: CASRLGTSGGARQETQYF. CDR3 DNA: TGCGCCAGCAGACTTGGGACTAGCGGGGGGGCTAGACAAGAGACCCAGTACTTC. Looking up the rest from reference TRBV5-1 and TRBJ2-5 gives the full variable domain: KAGVTQTPRYLIKTRGQQVTLSCSPISGHRSVSWYQQTPGQGLQFLFEYFSETQRNKGNFPGRFSGRQFSNSRSEMNVSTLELGDSALYLCASRLGTSGGARQETQYFGPGTRLLVL.

The chain recombines TRBV6-1 with TRBJ2-2; D perhaps matches TRBD1 (5 bases). Per germline, CDR1 MNHNS and CDR2 SASEGT. The CDR3 extends over 14 amino acids. V was cut by 5 bases and J by 3 bases, with 10 bases left in between. The CDR3 DNA is TGTGCCAGCAGTCAGGGTGGCGACACCGGGGAGCTGTTTTTT. It translates to CASSQGGDTGELFF.

The J gene is TRBJ1-2, the V gene TRBV11-2; 7 bases fit TRBD1. V dropped 0 bases and J dropped 2; count of bases not matched to a gene: 6. Germline V gene data show CDR1 as SGHAT and CDR2 as FQNNGV. CDR3 length equals 16 residues. CDR3 sequence: CASSLDWDRTNYGYTF. The DNA for the CDR3 is TGTGCCAGCAGCTTAGACTGGGACAGAACCAACTATGGCTACACCTTC. The whole variable domain, remainder taken from reference TRBV11-2 and TRBJ1-2, is EAGVAQSPRYKIIEKRQSVAFWCNPISGHATLYWYQQILGQGPKLLIQFQNNGVVDDSQLPKDRFSAERLKGVDSTLKIQPAKLEDSAVYLCASSLDWDRTNYGYTFGSGTRLTVV.

This chain joins TRBV14 and TRBJ2-1, with TRBD2 matching 9 bases. This CDR3 is built from 15 residues. CDR1 is SGHDN and CDR2 is FVKESK in the germline V gene. The junction had 4 bases not matched to a gene; V was cut back by 4 bases and J by 3 bases. The CDR3 nucleotides read TGTGCCAGCAGCCTGGGGACTAGCTTCTACAATGAGCAGTTCTTC. Translating it yields CASSLGTSFYNEQFF.

The chain employs TRBV7-2 and TRBJ1-1; the match to TRBD1 covers 8 bases. CDR1 and CDR2 (germline): SGHTA, FQGNSA. The V gene end was trimmed by 5 bases and the J gene end by 11 bases; junction bases not matched to a gene: 7. The CDR3 runs 12 residues. This chain's CDR3 is CASSTRQGRAFF. CDR3 nucleotide sequence: TGTGCCAGCAGCACCCGACAGGGGAGGGCTTTCTTT.

The V and J genes are TRBV7-2 and TRBJ1-1, with D possibly being TRBD1 (6 bases). Germline V CDR1 and CDR2: SGHTA, FQGNSA. The CDR3 spans 14 residues. V was trimmed by 3 bases and J by 0 bases, leaving 8 bases between them. The CDR3 nucleotides are TGTGCCAGCAGCTTCCGACAGGTGAACACTGAAGCTTTCTTT. It specifies CASSFRQVNTEAFF.

The genes are TRBV6-1 and TRBJ2-7, with 9 bases matching TRBD1. CDR3 length: 16 amino acids. V lost 3 bases to trimming and J lost 4 bases; unmatched junction nucleotides: 10. The germline V gene encodes CDR1 MNHNS and CDR2 SASEGT. As DNA, the CDR3 is TGTGCCAGCAGTGACCCCGGACAGGGGAAGTCGTACGAGCAGTACTTC. It is translated as CASSDPGQGKSYEQYF.

This chain joins TRBV19 and TRBJ2-5; D is perhaps TRBD1 (6 bases). V shed 6 bases and J shed 5 bases, with 7 bases lying between them. Germline-derived CDR1 and CDR2 are LNHDA and SQIVND (reference sequence). This CDR3 is built from 11 residues. CDR3 protein: CASSTGETQYF. The CDR3 nucleotides read TGTGCCAGTAGCACAGGGGAGACCCAGTACTTC.

This clone has just one count. V gene TRBV30 combines with J gene TRBJ1-3; 8 bases are a match to TRBD1. Losses at the gene ends were 8 bases for V and 0 bases for J; bases not matched to a gene: 3. The CDR3 is 13 residues long. Germline V gene sequence: CDR1 GTSNPN, CDR2 SVGIG (reference sequence). The DNA of the CDR3 is TGTGCCGGGACAGGCCGCTCTGGAAACACCATATATTTT. Translating gives CAGTGRSGNTIYF.

This chain links TRBV7-2 with TRBJ2-7; 8 bases match TRBD1. This CDR3 is 15 amino acids long. Germline trimming cut 5 bases from V and 2 bases from J; bases unmatched to any gene: 8. CDR1 and CDR2 from the germline V gene are SGHTA and FQGNSA. Here the CDR3 DNA reads TGTGCCAGCAGCGCCGGATCAGGGGGCCCCTACGAGCAGTACTTC. It yields the protein CASSAGSGGPYEQYF.

The chain uses TRBV29-1 and TRBJ1-1; tentatively, D is TRBD1 (5 bases). Per the germline V gene, CDR1 is SQVTM and CDR2 is ANQGSEA. Trimming pared 7 bases from V and 4 bases from J, leaving 13 bases between. The CDR3 extends over 12 amino acids. CDR3 DNA sequence: TGCAGCGCCGCGAGCGGGGGCACTGAAGCTTTCTTT. Encoded protein: CSAASGGTEAFF.

V usage is TRBV5-1 and J usage is TRBJ2-5; 8 nucleotides match TRBD2. In germline, CDR1 is SGHRS, CDR2 YFSETQ. The junction had 9 bases not matched to a gene; V was cut back by 5 bases and J by 3 bases. The CDR3 contains 15 residues. The CDR3 is CASRTGLAGEETQYF. The CDR3, as DNA: TGCGCCAGCAGAACCGGGCTAGCGGGCGAAGAGACCCAGTACTTC.

The CDR3 region has the DNA TGCGCCAGCAGTCGTTTAGCGGGTGTCACCGGGGAGCTGTTTTTT. It yields the protein CASSRLAGVTGELFF. The V gene is TRBV5-1, the J gene TRBJ2-2; TRBD2 matches at 7 bases. The CDR3 is 15 amino acids. The germline CDR1 and CDR2 sequences are SGHRS and YFSETQ. Trimming at V came to 5 bases and at J to 4 bases, leaving 8 bases not matched to a gene.

The chain joins TRBV19 to TRBJ1-2; weak D call: TRBD1 (6 bases). The CDR3 extends over 12 amino acids. V lost 10 bases to trimming and J lost 3 bases, with 12 bases between them. Looked up from germline, CDR1 is LNHDA and CDR2 is SQIVND (reference sequence). The CDR3 DNA is TGTGCCACACAGGGCTCCGACTATGGCTACACCTTC. Protein: CATQGSDYGYTF.

The rearrangement joins TRBV19 to TRBJ1-2; TRBD1 might be the D (5 bases). The V end was cut by 7 bases, the J end by 4 bases, with 16 bases between. CDR3 length: 14 amino acids. CDR1 and CDR2 from the germline V gene are LNHDA and SQIVND (reference sequence). CDR3 amino acids: CASNLGADLYGYTF. Written as DNA, the CDR3 is TGTGCCAGTAACTTAGGGGCGGACCTCTATGGCTACACCTTC.

The V call is TRBV7-9, the J call TRBJ2-6; D is possibly TRBD1 (6 bases). Germline V lookup: CDR1 SEHNR, CDR2 FQNEAQ (reference sequence). The CDR3 has 18 residues. V shed 0 bases and J shed 4 bases, with 16 bases lying between them. CDR3 DNA: TGTGCCAGCAGCTTAGCGAAACCAGGGGCTCCCGGGGCCAACGTCCTGACTTTC. Its translation: CASSLAKPGAPGANVLTF.

The chain joins TRBV7-9 to TRBJ2-7; 12 positions match TRBD1. The germline CDR1 and CDR2 sequences are SEHNR and FQNEAQ (reference sequence). The J segment lost 7 bases and the V segment lost 3 bases, leaving 7 bases of the junction unmatched. CDR3 length: 15 amino acids. The CDR3 DNA sequence: TGTGCCAGCAGCTTTCCGGGACAGGGGGCGGGGGAGCAGTACTTC. It specifies CASSFPGQGAGEQYF.

This clone appeared once. The chain joins TRBV6-1 to TRBJ2-3, with 8 bases matching TRBD1. J lost 4 bases, V lost 8 bases, and 5 bases had no gene match. This CDR3 has 13 residues. CDR1 is MNHNS, CDR2 SASEGT, per germline. The CDR3 DNA sequence: TGTGCCAGCGCCGACAGGGGTGCAGATACGCAGTATTTT. Protein product: CASADRGADTQYF.

The J gene is TRBJ1-5, the V gene TRBV12-5; D not certain. The CDR3 covers 14 residues. The germline V gene encodes CDR1 LGHNT and CDR2 FRNRAP. With 0 bases removed from V and 2 bases from J, the gap between germline ends came to 5 bases. CDR3 bases: TGTGCTAGTGGTTTGGTATCGGGCAATCAGCCCCAGCATTTT. Translation gives CASGLVSGNQPQHF.

This clone has a handful of counts. The J gene is TRBJ1-5, the V gene TRBV7-9; possibly TRBD1 for D (5 bases). CDR1 SEHNR and CDR2 FQNEAQ come from the germline V gene (reference sequence). Trimming removed 1 base at V and 6 bases at J, with 7 bases between. This CDR3 has 13 amino acids. As DNA, the CDR3 is TGTGCCAGCAGCTTAGATCAGGGTCAGCCCCAGCATTTT. Translation gives CASSLDQGQPQHF. The full variable domain, rest sourced from reference TRBV7-9 and TRBJ1-5, is DTGVSQNPRHKITKRGQNVTFRCDPISEHNRLYWYRQTLGQGPEFLTYFQNEAQLEKSRLLSDRFSAERPKGSFSTLEIQRTEQGDSAMYLCASSLDQGQPQHFGDGTRLSIL.

This clone was recorded only once. V and J are TRBV7-9 and TRBJ2-7; 10 nucleotides line up with TRBD2. There are 13 residues in the CDR3. The ends lost 8 bases at V and 3 bases at J; junction bases unmatched: 4. The germline V gene encodes CDR1 SEHNR and CDR2 FQNEAQ (reference sequence). The CDR3 is CASQASGGYEQYF. CDR3 nucleotides: TGTGCCAGCCAGGCTAGCGGGGGCTACGAGCAGTACTTC.

The chain recombines TRBV15 with TRBJ2-2; 9 bases line up with TRBD1. Germline V gene sequence: CDR1 LNHNV, CDR2 YYDKDF (reference sequence). CDR3 length equals 14 residues. Trimming took 5 bases from V and 7 from J; bases not matched to a gene: 5. This CDR3 is CATSRDRAVGELFF. The DNA for the CDR3 is TGTGCCACCAGCCGGGACAGGGCGGTCGGGGAGCTGTTTTTT.

This chain connects TRBV27 to TRBJ1-5; 9 bases are shared with TRBD1. Unmatched junction bases numbered 0, after V lost 6 bases and J lost 0 bases. In germline, CDR1 is MNHEY, CDR2 SMNVEV (reference sequence). The CDR3 consists of 14 residues. The CDR3 spells CASRQGASNQPQHF. The CDR3 DNA follows: TGTGCCAGCAGACAGGGGGCTAGCAATCAGCCCCAGCATTTT.

This chain joins TRBV19 and TRBJ2-3, with 7 bases lining up with TRBD2. After removal of 4 bases from V and 4 bases from J, the junction contained 5 bases not matched to a gene. Germline CDR1 LNHDA, CDR2 SQIVND (reference sequence). The CDR3 spans 14 residues. The CDR3 DNA reads as TGTGCCAGTAGTACGCGGGGAGGGCCAGATACGCAGTATTTT. Amino acid sequence: CASSTRGGPDTQYF.

The gene calls are TRBV2 and TRBJ2-7, with 7 positions matching TRBD1. Germline CDR1 is SNHLY and CDR2 is FYNNEI. This CDR3 has 14 amino acids. Trimming removed 4 bases from V and 7 bases from J; junction bases left unmatched: 10. The CDR3, as DNA: TGTGCCAGCAGTGGCCGACAGGGCTCTGGGGAGCAGTACTTC. Protein sequence: CASSGRQGSGEQYF.

J is TRBJ2-2 and V is TRBV6-1, with a possible D match to TRBD1 (6 bases). The germline gives CDR1 MNHNS, CDR2 SASEGT. The CDR3 has 17 amino acids. Trimming pared 3 bases from V and 3 bases from J, leaving 17 bases between. CDR3 in amino acids: CASSDPGTQTYTGELFF. The CDR3 DNA follows: TGTGCCAGCAGTGATCCCGGGACACAGACCTACACCGGGGAGCTGTTTTTT.

V gene TRBV29-1 combines with J gene TRBJ2-3, with 7 bases lining up with TRBD2. CDR3 size: 15 residues. The junction had 7 bases not matched to a gene; V was cut back by 3 bases and J by 1 base. Germline V gives CDR1 SQVTM, CDR2 ANQGSEA. CDR3 DNA sequence: TGCAGCGTTGATAATGGGGGAGGGGGCACAGATACGCAGTATTTT. This codes for CSVDNGGGGTDTQYF.

The chain joins TRBV6-5 to TRBJ1-1; 7 nucleotides match TRBD1. The CDR3 spans 15 residues. The trim removed 7 bases at V and 2 bases at J, leaving 10 bases unmatched. Germline CDR1 MNHEY, CDR2 SVGAGI. The CDR3: CASTPQGGTNTEAFF. The CDR3 nucleotides read TGTGCCAGCACGCCCCAGGGGGGCACAAACACTGAAGCTTTCTTT.